This TCR beta chain was obtained from a study of T cells expressing NK-cell markers. The wider study: Sequencing covered eight donors, seven HCMV-seropositive and one seronegative.

Germline V gene lookup returns CDR1 SGHTA and CDR2 FQGNSA. The CDR3 contains 16 residues. A word on this clonotype: Its antigen is currently unknown.

Study outcomes and limitations: Leadership of the CD3+CD56-NKG2C+ fraction also belonged to these clonotypes in a few donors.

TCRdb re-called the 5' RACE reads, yielding one record per CDR3 amino acid sequence without DNA. The sample has some 150,000 distinct CDR3 sequences. The chain links TRBV7-2 to TRBJ1-3; TCRdb selects TRBD1, and the lack of DNA leaves this call unchecked. The TCR was taken from a man aged 18-30 years in good health. The sequenced sample consisted of blood T cells: a sorted CD56 or NKG2C T cell subset, CD4+ or CD8+ T cells, or bulk PBMC T cells (not recorded which). CDR3: CASSFGTAWDGNTIYF.